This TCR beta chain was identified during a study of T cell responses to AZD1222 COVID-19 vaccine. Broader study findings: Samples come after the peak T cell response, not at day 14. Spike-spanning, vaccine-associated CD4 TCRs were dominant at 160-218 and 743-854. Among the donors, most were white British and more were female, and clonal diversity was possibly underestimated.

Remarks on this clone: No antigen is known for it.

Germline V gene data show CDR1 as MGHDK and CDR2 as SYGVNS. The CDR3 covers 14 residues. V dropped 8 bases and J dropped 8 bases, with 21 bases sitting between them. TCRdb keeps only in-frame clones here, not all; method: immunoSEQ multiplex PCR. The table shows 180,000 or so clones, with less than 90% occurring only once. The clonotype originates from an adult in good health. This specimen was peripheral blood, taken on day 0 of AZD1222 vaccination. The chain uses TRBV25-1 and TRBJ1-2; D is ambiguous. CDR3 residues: CASFNPRTLGGYTF. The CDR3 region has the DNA TGTGCCAGCTTCAATCCTCGGACCCTCGGCGGCTACACCTTC.